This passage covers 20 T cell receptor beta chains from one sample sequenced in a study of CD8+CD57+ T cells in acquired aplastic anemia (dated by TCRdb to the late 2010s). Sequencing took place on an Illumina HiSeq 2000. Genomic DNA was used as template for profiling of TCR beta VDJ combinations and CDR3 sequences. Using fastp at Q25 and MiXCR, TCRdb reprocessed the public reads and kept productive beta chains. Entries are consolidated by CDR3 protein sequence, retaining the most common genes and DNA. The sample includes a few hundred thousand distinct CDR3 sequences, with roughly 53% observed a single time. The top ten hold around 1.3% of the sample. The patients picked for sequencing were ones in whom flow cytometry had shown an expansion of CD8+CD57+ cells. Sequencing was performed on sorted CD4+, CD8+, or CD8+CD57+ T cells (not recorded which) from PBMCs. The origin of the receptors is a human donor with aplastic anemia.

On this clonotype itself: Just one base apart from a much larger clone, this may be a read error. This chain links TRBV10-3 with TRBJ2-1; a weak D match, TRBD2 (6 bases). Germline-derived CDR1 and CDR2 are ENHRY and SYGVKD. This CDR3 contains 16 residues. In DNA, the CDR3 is TGTGCCAGCAGTTTAGTGGGCGGGGATTCCTACAATGAGCAGTTCTTC. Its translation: CASSLVGGDSYNEQFF.

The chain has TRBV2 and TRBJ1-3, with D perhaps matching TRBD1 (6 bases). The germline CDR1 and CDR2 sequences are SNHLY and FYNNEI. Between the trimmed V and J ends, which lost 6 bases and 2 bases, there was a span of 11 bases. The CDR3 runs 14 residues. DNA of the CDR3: TGTGCCAGCAGCGGACAGCTTACTGGAAACACCATATATTTT. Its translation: CASSGQLTGNTIYF.

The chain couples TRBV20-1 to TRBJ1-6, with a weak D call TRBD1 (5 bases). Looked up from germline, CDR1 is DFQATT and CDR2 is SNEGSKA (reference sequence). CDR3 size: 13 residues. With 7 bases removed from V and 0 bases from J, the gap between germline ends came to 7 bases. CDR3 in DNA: TGCAGTGGGACAAGCTCCTATAATTCACCCCTCCACTTT. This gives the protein CSGTSSYNSPLHF.

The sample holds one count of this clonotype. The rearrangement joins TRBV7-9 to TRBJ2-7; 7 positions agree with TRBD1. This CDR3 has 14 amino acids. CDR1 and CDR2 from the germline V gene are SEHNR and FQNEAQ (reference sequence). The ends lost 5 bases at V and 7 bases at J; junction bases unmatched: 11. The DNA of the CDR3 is TGTGCCAGCAGCCAGGGGACAGCGAGGGGAGAGCAGTACTTC. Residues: CASSQGTARGEQYF.

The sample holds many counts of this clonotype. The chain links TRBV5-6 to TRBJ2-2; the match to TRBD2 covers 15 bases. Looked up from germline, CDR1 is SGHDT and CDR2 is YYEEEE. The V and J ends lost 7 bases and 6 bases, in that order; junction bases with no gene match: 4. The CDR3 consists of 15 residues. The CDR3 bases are TGTGCCAGCGGACTAGCGGGAGGGTATTCCGGGGAGCTGTTTTTT. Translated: CASGLAGGYSGELFF.

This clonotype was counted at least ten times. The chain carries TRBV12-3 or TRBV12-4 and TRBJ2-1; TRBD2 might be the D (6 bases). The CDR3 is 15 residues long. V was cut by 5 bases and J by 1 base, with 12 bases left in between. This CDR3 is CASSPRRGSYNEQFF. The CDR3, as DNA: TGTGCCAGCAGTCCCCGGAGGGGATCCTACAATGAGCAGTTCTTC.

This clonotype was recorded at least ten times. This CDR3 is CASSLTRAPREETQYF. DNA for the CDR3: TGTGCCAGCAGCTTGACACGGGCGCCTAGAGAAGAGACCCAGTACTTC. This chain joins TRBV11-2 and TRBJ2-5; D uncertain. Deletions cut 3 bases from V and 3 bases from J, with 17 bases between. The CDR3 is 16 residues long. The germline gives CDR1 SGHAT, CDR2 FQNNGV.

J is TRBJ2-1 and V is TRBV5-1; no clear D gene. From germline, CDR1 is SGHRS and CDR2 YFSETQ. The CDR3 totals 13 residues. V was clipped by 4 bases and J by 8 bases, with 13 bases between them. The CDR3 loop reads CASSPRYQDEQFF. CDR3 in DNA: TGCGCCAGCAGCCCCCGGTACCAGGATGAGCAGTTCTTC.

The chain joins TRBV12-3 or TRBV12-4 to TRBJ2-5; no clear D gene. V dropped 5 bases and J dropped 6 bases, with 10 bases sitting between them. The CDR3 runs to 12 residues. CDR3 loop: CASSPLRQTQYF. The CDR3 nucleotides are TGTGCCAGCAGTCCACTGAGGCAGACCCAGTACTTC.

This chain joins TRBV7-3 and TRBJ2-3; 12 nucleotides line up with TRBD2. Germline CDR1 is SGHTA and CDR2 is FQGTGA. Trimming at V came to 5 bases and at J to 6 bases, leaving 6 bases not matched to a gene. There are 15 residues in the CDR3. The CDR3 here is CASSRLAGVADTQYF. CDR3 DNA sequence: TGTGCCAGCAGCCGACTAGCGGGAGTTGCCGATACGCAGTATTTT. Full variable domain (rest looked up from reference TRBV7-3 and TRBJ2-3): GAGVSQTPSNKVTEKGKYVELRCDPISGHTALYWYRQSLGQGPEFLIYFQGTGAADDSGLPNDRFFAVRPEGSVSTLKIQRTERGDSAVYLCASSRLAGVADTQYFGPGTRLTVL.

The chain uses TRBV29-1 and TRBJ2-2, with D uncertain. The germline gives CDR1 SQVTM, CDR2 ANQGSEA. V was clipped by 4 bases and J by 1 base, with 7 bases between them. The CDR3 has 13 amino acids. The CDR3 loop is CSVVVRNTGELFF. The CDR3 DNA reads TGCAGCGTTGTAGTCAGGAACACCGGGGAGCTGTTTTTT.

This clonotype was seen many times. CDR3 amino acids: CASSFDPSSYNEQFF. CDR3 nucleotides: TGTGCCAGCAGCTTTGACCCTAGCTCCTACAATGAGCAGTTCTTC. V gene TRBV5-5 combines with J gene TRBJ2-1; D is unresolved. CDR1 is SGHKS, CDR2 YYEKEE, per germline (reference sequence). The V and J ends lost 2 bases and 0 bases respectively, with 9 bases between them. This CDR3 has 15 amino acids.

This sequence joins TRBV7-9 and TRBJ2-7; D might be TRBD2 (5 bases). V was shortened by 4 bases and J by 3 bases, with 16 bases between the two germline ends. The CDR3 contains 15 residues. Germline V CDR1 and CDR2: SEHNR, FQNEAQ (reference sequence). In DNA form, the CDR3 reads TGTGCCAGCAGCTCCTCTGTATCGGCGGGCTACGAGCAGTACTTC. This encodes CASSSSVSAGYEQYF.

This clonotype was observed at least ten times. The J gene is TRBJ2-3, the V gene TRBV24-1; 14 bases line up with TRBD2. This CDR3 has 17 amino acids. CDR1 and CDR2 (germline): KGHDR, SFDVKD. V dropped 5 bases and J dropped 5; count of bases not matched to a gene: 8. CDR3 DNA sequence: TGTGCCACCAGTGTGGGGACTAGCGGGGGCGTCCAAGATACGCAGTATTTT. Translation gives CATSVGTSGGVQDTQYF.

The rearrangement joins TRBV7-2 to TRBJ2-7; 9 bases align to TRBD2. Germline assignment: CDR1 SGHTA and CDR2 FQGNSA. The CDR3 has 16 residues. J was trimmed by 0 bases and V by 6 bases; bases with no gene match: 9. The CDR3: CASSLTSGYISYEQYF. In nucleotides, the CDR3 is TGTGCCAGCAGTTTGACTAGCGGCTACATCTCCTACGAGCAGTACTTC.

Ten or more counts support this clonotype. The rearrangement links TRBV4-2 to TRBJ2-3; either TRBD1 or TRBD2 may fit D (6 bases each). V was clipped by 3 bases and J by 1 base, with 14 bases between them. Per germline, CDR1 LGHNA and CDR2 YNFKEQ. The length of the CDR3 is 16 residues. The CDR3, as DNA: TGTGCCAGCAGCCACCAGGGGAGCGGGCGCACAGATACGCAGTATTTT. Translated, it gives CASSHQGSGRTDTQYF.

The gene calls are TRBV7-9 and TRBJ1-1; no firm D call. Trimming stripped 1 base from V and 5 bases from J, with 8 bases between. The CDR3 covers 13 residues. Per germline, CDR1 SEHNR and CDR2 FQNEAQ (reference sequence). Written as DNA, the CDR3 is TGTGCCAGCAGCTTAGAAAAAGGGACTGAAGCTTTCTTT. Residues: CASSLEKGTEAFF.

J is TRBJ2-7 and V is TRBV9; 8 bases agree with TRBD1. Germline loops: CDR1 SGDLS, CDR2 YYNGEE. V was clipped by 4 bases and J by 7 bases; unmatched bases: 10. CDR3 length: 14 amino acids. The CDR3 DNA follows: TGTGCCAGCAGCCCGACTGGACAGGGTTGGGAGCAGTACTTC. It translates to CASSPTGQGWEQYF. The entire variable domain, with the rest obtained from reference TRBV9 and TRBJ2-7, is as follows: DSGVTQTPKHLITATGQRVTLRCSPRSGDLSVYWYQQSLDQGLQFLIQYYNGEERAKGNILERFSAQQFPDLHSELNLSSLELGDSALYFCASSPTGQGWEQYFGPGTRLTVT.

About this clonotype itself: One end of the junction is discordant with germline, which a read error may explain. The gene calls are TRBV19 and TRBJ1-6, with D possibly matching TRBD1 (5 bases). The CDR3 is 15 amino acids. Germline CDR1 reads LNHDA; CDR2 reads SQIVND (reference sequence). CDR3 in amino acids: CAGSIGDRENSPLHF. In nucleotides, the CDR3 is TGTGCCGGTAGTATAGGAGACAGAGAAAATTCACCCCTCCACTTT.

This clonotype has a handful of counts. DNA for the CDR3: TGTGCCAGCAGTGATCCTTGGACTAGTCCCGAGCAGTACTTC. This codes for CASSDPWTSPEQYF. V gene TRBV2 combines with J gene TRBJ2-7, with 7 bases matching TRBD2. CDR1 and CDR2 (germline): SNHLY, FYNNEI. CDR3 length: 14 residues. V was clipped by 3 bases and J by 6 bases; unmatched bases: 8.